These T cell receptor beta chains were read from a single sample in a study of blood T cell repertoires in COVID-19. The repertoire was sequenced with immunoSEQ multiplex PCR; TCRdb's copy has only in-frame clones and lacks some. The data show some 200,000 clones, over 75% seen once. The sample was PBMCs or T cells enriched from blood (not recorded which). The origin of the receptors is a young woman in a cohort exposed to, infected with or recovered from COVID-19 (not recorded which). The CDR3 runs from the conserved cysteine through the conserved F or W. The D gene is left open where the match is weak. Rows give clone size only sometimes, using once, few, many, or a class for an expanded clone.

V	J	D	size	CDR3	DNA
TRBV28	TRBJ2-2	TRBD2	-	CASSLASGTGELFF	TGTGCCAGCAGTTTAGCTAGCGGCACCGGGGAGCTGTTTTTT
TRBV5-6	TRBJ1-2	TRBD1	-	CASSWDRDGYTF	TGTGCCAGCAGCTGGGACAGGGATGGCTACACCTTC
TRBV24-1	TRBJ1-2	-	once	CATSAGFGYTF	TGTGCCACCTCTGCAGGGTTTGGCTACACCTTC
TRBV7-3	TRBJ1-1	-	-	CASSLTGGHTEAFF	TGTGCCAGCAGCTTAACGGGGGGGCACACTGAAGCTTTCTTT
TRBV9	TRBJ2-3	TRBD2	-	CASSAVLAGGTDTQYF	TGTGCCAGCAGCGCGGTACTAGCGGGGGGGACAGATACGCAGTATTTT
TRBV2	TRBJ1-1	TRBD1	-	CASVTGGDSTEAFF	TGTGCCTCTGTAACAGGGGGGGATTCCACTGAAGCTTTCTTT
TRBV7-9	TRBJ1-2	-	-	CASSLAKTGNTISRGYTF	TGTGCCAGCAGCTTAGCAAAGACAGGAAACACGATATCTCGTGGCTACACCTTC
TRBV2	TRBJ1-1	-	-	CASSEVRGGVEAFF	TGTGCCAGCAGTGAAGTGCGGGGCGGGGTTGAAGCTTTCTTT
TRBV10-1	TRBJ1-1	TRBD1	-	CATKKTRIRGGFTEAFF	TGCGCCACGAAAAAAACCCGAATCCGAGGGGGCTTCACTGAAGCTTTCTTT
TRBV27	TRBJ2-7	-	-	CASSLESGHYEQYF	TGTGCCAGCAGTTTAGAGTCAGGACATTACGAGCAGTACTTC
TRBV6-1	TRBJ2-7	TRBD1	few	CASSEEGGRDGYEQYF	TGTGCCAGCAGTGAAGAAGGGGGCAGGGACGGCTACGAGCAGTACTTC
TRBV28	TRBJ1-1	TRBD1	-	CASDRVDTEAFF	TGTGCCAGCGACAGGGTCGACACTGAAGCTTTCTTT
TRBV6-5	TRBJ1-1	-	-	CASRNRAMNTEAFF	TGTGCCAGCAGGAACAGGGCCATGAACACTGAAGCTTTCTTT